This T cell receptor (beta chain) was captured by sequencing in a study of cytomegalovirus exposure and HLA in healthy donors. CDR3 length equals 12 residues. Germline V gene sequence: CDR1 SQVTM, CDR2 ANQGSEA. V lost 7 bases and J lost 8, with 17 bases in between. In the PCR, 60 Vbeta and 13 Jbeta primers were used. Generated by immunoSEQ multiplex PCR, the TCRdb table keeps only in-frame clones and is missing some. The sample has around 170,000 clones, roughly 78% seen once. The sequenced material came from PBMCs. The V call is TRBV29-1, the J call TRBJ1-1, with D maybe TRBD1 (5 bases). This TCR was recovered from a woman under 40 in good health and CMV-seronegative. Here the CDR3 reads CSAGTGVREAFF. DNA for the CDR3: TGCAGCGCAGGGACGGGGGTTCGGGAAGCTTTCTTT. The entire variable domain, with the rest obtained from reference TRBV29-1 and TRBJ1-1, is as follows: SAVISQKPSRDICQRGTSLTIQCQVDSQVTMMFWYRQQPGQSLTLIATANQGSEATYESGFVIDKFPISRPNLTFSTLTVSNMSPEDSSIYLCSAGTGVREAFFGQGTRLTVV.